Listed here are 26 T cell receptor beta chains from one sample, sequenced in a study of T cells in Graves' hyperthyroidism and ophthalmopathy (dated by TCRdb to about 2019). Library method: multiplex PCR. The sequencer was an Illumina HiSeq 2000. The TCR beta CDR3 regions were amplified from RNA transcripts. The TCR CDR3 was subjected to a first round of RT-PCR using the HTBI primer set and the Qiagen OneStep RT-PCR kit. TCRdb reprocessed the public reads (quality trimming at Q25 with fastp, clone calling with MiXCR) and kept in-frame beta chains. Here each entry gathers all rows of one CDR3 protein and keeps the most common genes and DNA. The sample yields approximately 400,000 distinct CDR3 sequences; 15% to 19% were counted once. The top ten constitute 28% of the sample. Sequenced input: blood. The receptors were gathered from a woman between 18 and 29 years old with Graves' hyperthyroidism that later progressed to Graves' ophthalmopathy.

Concerning this clonotype: The conserved phenylalanine or tryptophan is not found at the CDR3 terminus, so this likely reflects a read error. The chain recombines TRBV29-1 with TRBJ1-2; TRBD1 aligns across 10 bases. From germline, CDR1 is SQVTM and CDR2 ANQGSEA. CDR3 length equals 14 residues. The junction had 4 bases not matched to a gene; V was cut back by 2 bases and J by 4 bases. The CDR3 nucleotides are TGCAGCGTTGAATCCGGGACAGGGGCCTATGGCTACACCCTC. Encoded protein: CSVESGTGAYGYTL.

The sample holds many counts of this clonotype. This chain links TRBV28 with TRBJ1-5; perhaps TRBD1 as D (6 bases). Trimming cost V 6 bases and J 1 base, with 16 bases left between them. The CDR3 loop spans 16 amino acids. Per germline, CDR1 MDHEN and CDR2 SYDVKM. The CDR3 loop reads CASRKNRVGSNQPQHF. The CDR3 coding sequence is TGTGCCAGCAGGAAAAACAGGGTTGGGAGCAATCAGCCCCAGCATTTT.

The genes are TRBV5-1 and TRBJ2-2; D possibly corresponds to TRBD2 (6 bases). The germline CDR1 and CDR2 sequences are SGHRS and YFSETQ. The CDR3 has 15 amino acids. V was shortened by 4 bases and J by 4 bases, with 14 bases between the two germline ends. The CDR3 sequence: CASSPRRGPTGELFF. The CDR3 DNA is TGCGCCAGCAGCCCCCGGAGGGGACCCACCGGGGAGCTGTTTTTT.

At least ten counts were recorded for this clonotype. V and J are TRBV11-2 and TRBJ2-1, with TRBD2 matching over 8 bases. The V gene end was trimmed by 1 base and the J gene end by 1 base; junction bases not matched to a gene: 6. The CDR3 spans 17 residues. Per the germline V gene, CDR1 is SGHAT and CDR2 is FQNNGV. The CDR3 DNA sequence: TGTGCCAGCAGCTTAGGCTTAGCGGGATCTTCCTACAATGAGCAGTTCTTC. It encodes CASSLGLAGSSYNEQFF.

This clonotype was picked up many times. The genes are TRBV2 and TRBJ1-4; no clear D. V was cut by 7 bases and J by 6 bases, with 15 bases left in between. Germline V gene lookup returns CDR1 SNHLY and CDR2 FYNNEI. The CDR3 spans 14 residues. The DNA for the CDR3 is TGTGCCAGCACTTCTTGGCAGCGTGATGAAAAACTGTTTTTT. It encodes CASTSWQRDEKLFF.

This clonotype has only one observation. The genes are TRBV20-1 and TRBJ2-3; 9 bases agree with TRBD1. The CDR3 covers 18 residues. V shed 5 bases and J 0 bases; nucleotides not matched to a gene: 15. Looked up from germline, CDR1 is DFQATT and CDR2 is SNEGSKA (reference sequence). The CDR3 reads CSAPGRDRAQNSTDTQYF. The DNA for the CDR3 is TGCAGTGCTCCGGGCCGGGACAGGGCACAAAATAGCACAGATACGCAGTATTTT.

This clonotype was counted ten times or more. The chain has TRBV28 and TRBJ2-1, with D uncertain. Germline loops: CDR1 MDHEN, CDR2 SYDVKM. V lost 8 bases to trimming and J lost 3 bases, with 17 bases between them. CDR3 length: 15 amino acids. CDR3 loop: CASQPNPLDYNEQFF. DNA of the CDR3: TGTGCCAGCCAGCCCAACCCCCTCGACTACAATGAGCAGTTCTTC.

This clonotype was seen ten or more times. V is TRBV7-9 and J is TRBJ2-1; TRBD1 matches 7 bases. The CDR3 is made up of 14 amino acids. With V trimmed by 4 bases and J by 4 bases, 4 bases remained unmatched. Germline CDR1 and CDR2: SEHNR and FQNEAQ (reference sequence). CDR3 loop: CASSSRQGYNEQFF. In DNA, the CDR3 is TGTGCCAGCAGCTCTCGACAGGGTTACAATGAGCAGTTCTTC.

This clonotype was seen at least ten times. The chain is built from TRBV2 and TRBJ2-1; TRBD2 matches 11 bases. In germline, CDR1 is SNHLY, CDR2 FYNNEI. V dropped 11 bases and J dropped 9; count of bases not matched to a gene: 6. This CDR3 is 12 amino acids long. As DNA, the CDR3 is TGTGCCGGATTAGCGGGAGGGCGTGAGCAGTTCTTC. Residues: CAGLAGGREQFF.

This clonotype showed up many times. The V gene is TRBV7-2, the J gene TRBJ2-7; 7 bases are shared with TRBD1. The CDR3 has 14 amino acids. Germline CDR1 SGHTA, CDR2 FQGNSA. J was trimmed by 4 bases and V by 1 base; bases with no gene match: 4. The CDR3 protein is CASSLGGQEYEQYF. The CDR3 DNA follows: TGTGCCAGCAGCTTAGGCGGACAGGAGTACGAGCAGTACTTC.

This clonotype showed up many times. The DNA of the CDR3 is TGTGCCAGCAGCGCCACGGGAGGGGAGACCCAGTACTTC. This sequence encodes CASSATGGETQYF. The chain employs TRBV11-3 and TRBJ2-5, with 8 nucleotides matching TRBD2. The CDR3 length is 13 residues. Germline assignment: CDR1 SGHNT and CDR2 YENEEA. J lost 5 bases, V lost 5 bases, and 4 bases had no gene match.

This clonotype was picked up many times. The CDR3 nucleotides are TGTGCCAGCATGGGACCTTTAGGGGGCTACACCTTC. The encoded protein is CASMGPLGGYTF. The chain couples TRBV6-1 to TRBJ1-2; weak D call: TRBD1 (5 bases). From germline, CDR1 is MNHNS and CDR2 SASEGT. The V gene lost 7 bases and the J gene lost 8 bases, with 14 bases spanning the gap. This CDR3 region has 12 residues.

The gene calls are TRBV29-1 and TRBJ2-1; D is perhaps TRBD2 (6 bases). Germline assignment: CDR1 SQVTM and CDR2 ANQGSEA. The CDR3 sequence is 18 residues long. Trimming cost V 7 bases and J 3 bases, with 28 bases left between them. Here the CDR3 DNA reads TGCAGCGGGAGGGGCAGGATACCGGGAGCAACGAACTACAATGAGCAGTTCTTC. As protein: CSGRGRIPGATNYNEQFF.

This clonotype was counted many times. The genes are TRBV28 and TRBJ2-2; weak D call: TRBD2 (7 bases). The V gene's germline CDR1 is MDHEN and CDR2 SYDVKM. V was clipped by 8 bases and J by 0 bases, with 13 bases between them. This CDR3 has 15 residues. This CDR3 reads CASCSGGTNTGELFF. DNA for the CDR3: TGTGCCAGCTGTTCGGGGGGCACGAACACCGGGGAGCTGTTTTTT.

This sequence joins TRBV7-9 and TRBJ1-4, with D possibly being TRBD1 (5 bases). Trimming took 0 bases from V and 7 from J, leaving 9 bases between them. The CDR3 covers 14 residues. Looked up from germline, CDR1 is SEHNR and CDR2 is FQNEAQ (reference sequence). The CDR3 region is CASSLARQGEKLFF. Here the CDR3 DNA reads TGTGCCAGCAGCTTAGCCCGCCAGGGTGAAAAACTGTTTTTT. The full variable domain, completed using reference TRBV7-9 and TRBJ1-4, is DTGVSQNPRHKITKRGQNVTFRCDPISEHNRLYWYRQTLGQGPEFLTYFQNEAQLEKSRLLSDRFSAERPKGSFSTLEIQRTEQGDSAMYLCASSLARQGEKLFFGSGTQLSVL.

This clonotype showed up many times. The chain has TRBV12-3 or TRBV12-4 and TRBJ2-5; TRBD1 agrees at 9 bases. This CDR3 is 14 amino acids long. J was trimmed by 6 bases and V by 5 bases; bases with no gene match: 7. The DNA for the CDR3 is TGTGCCAGCAGTGACAGGACAGGGGAAAAGACCCAGTACTTC. Amino acids: CASSDRTGEKTQYF.

In DNA, the CDR3 is TGTGCCAGCAGCTTAGAGTGGTCGGAAAGGATTGAAAAACTGTTTTTT. Translating gives CASSLEWSERIEKLFF. This chain joins TRBV7-9 and TRBJ1-4; no firm D call. The V gene lost 1 base and the J gene lost 7 bases, with 16 bases spanning the gap. The CDR3 is 16 amino acids. Germline CDR1 is SEHNR and CDR2 is FQNEAQ (reference sequence).

In regard to this clonotype: The junction shows a germline mismatch at one end, possibly a read error. The chain joins TRBV11-1 to TRBJ2-2; D is perhaps TRBD2 (5 bases). This CDR3 region has 13 residues. The V gene's germline CDR1 is SGHAT and CDR2 FQDESV (reference sequence). The DNA of the CDR3 is TGTGCCAGCAGCTTAGGGGGAACCGGGGAGCCGTTTTTT. Protein: CASSLGGTGEPFF.

This clonotype turned up a few times. The chain carries TRBV5-1 and TRBJ2-7; unclear D gene. Trimming cost V 0 bases and J 7 bases, with 11 bases left between them. CDR3 size: 13 residues. Germline values: CDR1 SGHRS, CDR2 YFSETQ. The CDR3 nucleotides read TGCGCCAGCAGCTTGGCTGCCCGACTTGAGCAGTACTTC. It codes for CASSLAARLEQYF.

This clonotype was seen at least ten times. The chain combines TRBV28 with TRBJ2-3, with D perhaps TRBD2 (6 bases). The germline V and J ends were trimmed by 5 bases and 8 bases, with 23 bases remaining between them. The CDR3 has 16 amino acids. From germline, CDR1 is MDHEN and CDR2 SYDVKM. As DNA, the CDR3 is TGTGCCAGCAGTCCCCGAGGGACTGGTGGCATACTTACGCAGTATTTT. Protein sequence: CASSPRGTGGILTQYF.

This clonotype was seen more than once but under ten times. The V gene is TRBV6-5, the J gene TRBJ2-2, with TRBD2 identical over 9 bases. Per the germline V gene, CDR1 is MNHEY and CDR2 is SVGAGI. This CDR3 contains 17 residues. V was clipped by 0 bases and J by 7 bases; unmatched bases: 9. The CDR3 here is CASSYSNMGLANGELFF. In nucleotides, the CDR3 is TGTGCCAGCAGTTACTCTAATATGGGACTAGCCAACGGGGAGCTGTTTTTT.

The chain combines TRBV10-2 with TRBJ2-1, with 7 bases matching TRBD2. The CDR3 runs to 11 residues. The germline CDR1 and CDR2 sequences are WSHSY and SAAADI. The V and J ends lost 7 bases and 8 bases, in that order; junction bases with no gene match: 2. The CDR3: CASTAGDEQFF. Here the CDR3 DNA reads TGCGCCAGCACTGCGGGGGATGAGCAGTTCTTC.

This clonotype was recorded once. This chain connects TRBV7-2 to TRBJ2-2; 9 nucleotides line up with TRBD2. Germline values: CDR1 SGHTA, CDR2 FQGNSA. There are 15 residues in the CDR3. The ends lost 5 bases at V and 3 bases at J; junction bases unmatched: 4. This CDR3 reads CASSEGLADTGELFF. In DNA, the CDR3 is TGTGCCAGCAGCGAGGGACTAGCCGACACCGGGGAGCTGTTTTTT.

This clonotype showed up just once. A much larger clone lies a single base off, so this may be a read error. The chain combines TRBV20-1 with TRBJ2-5; 9 nucleotides align to TRBD2. With V trimmed by 2 bases and J by 2 bases, 9 bases remained unmatched. Germline assignment: CDR1 DFQATT and CDR2 SNEGSKA (reference sequence). The length of the CDR3 is 16 residues. CDR3 DNA: TGCAGTGCTAGACCGGCTAGCGGGATAGGACAAGAGACCCAGTACTTC. Amino acids: CSARPASGIGQETQYF.

The rearrangement joins TRBV4-3 to TRBJ2-1; D might be TRBD2 (6 bases). V lost 0 bases and J 4 bases, leaving 19 bases between the germline ends. CDR1 is LGHNA, CDR2 YSLEER, per germline. The CDR3 runs to 18 residues. CDR3 region: CASSQEEMVSSEYNEQFF. The CDR3, as DNA: TGCGCCAGCAGCCAAGAGGAGATGGTGTCTAGCGAGTACAATGAGCAGTTCTTC.

In its sample, this clonotype was seen many times. Germline and junction disagree at one end, which may indicate a read error. This chain uses TRBV6-2 or TRBV6-3 with TRBJ2-6; TRBD2 aligns across 9 bases. Germline V lookup: CDR1 MNHEY, CDR2 SVGEGT. CDR3 length: 18 residues. CDR3 sequence reads: CASIPTSGVPSEANVLTF. The CDR3, as DNA: TGTGCCAGCATCCCGACTAGCGGAGTTCCCTCTGAGGCCAACGTCCTGACTTTC.